This T cell receptor beta chain was captured by sequencing in a study of T-cell memory formation after mild COVID-19 (dated by TCRdb to about 2021). Regarding the study in general: TCR sequence clusters from the two donors were found to be largely donor specific. T-cell clones expanding and contracting after mild COVID-19 in two donors were tracked by longitudinal TCRalpha and TCRbeta repertoire sequencing. Two young, previously healthy adult volunteers made up the cohort, one male and one female.

In the case of this clonotype: Its antigen is unknown. The record has no base qualities; no much larger clone is one base away.

Ficoll-Paque density gradient centrifugation was the method used to isolate PBMCs. What the research found in general, with its limitations: The detection of some responding clones in pre-infection memory suggests that pre-existing cross-reactive memory T cells joined the SARS-CoV-2 response. Only a couple of mild cases were covered by the study, and larger cohorts that include severe cases with pre-infection samples were considered necessary. SARS-CoV-2 specificity of the second-wave clones peaking on day 37 was not confirmed. From day 15 to 85, contracting clones showed balanced CD4/CD8 phenotypes, whereas a second wave of clones that expanded from day 15 to 37 leaned towards CD4+. Contracting CD4+ clones turned up mainly in the CM and EM memory subsets, whereas EMRA was where CD8+ clones were enriched.

CDR1 SGHTA and CDR2 FQGTGA were looked up in the germline V gene. After removal of 6 bases from V and 7 bases from J, the junction retains 9 bases not matched to a gene. The CDR3 runs 15 residues from the cysteine to the phenylalanine. The CDR3 DNA has 45 bases and is translated from base 1. TCRdb shows the sequencer as Illumina NovaSeq 6000. TCRalpha and TCRbeta cDNA libraries were built by 5'RACE with constant-segment primers, adding sample barcodes and unique molecular identifiers. Trizol reagent was used to extract RNA from every sample. Libraries were amplified in two PCR steps, with a second sample barcode and Illumina TruSeq adapters added in the second step. Libraries were sequenced on an Illumina NovaSeq with 2 x 150 bp paired-end reads. The authors' pipeline ran thus. Demultiplexing of reads and collapsing into UMI-guided consensus sequences were performed with migec v1.2.7. With mixcr v2.1.11, UMI consensuses were aligned to TRA and TRB V and J templates and assembled into clonotypes. Expanded or contracted clonotypes were those called significant by both edgeR and NoisET, with noise models trained on biological replicates. edgeR calls used a false discovery rate-adjusted p below 0.01 and a log2 fold-change threshold of 1. As an exploratory analysis of dynamics, PCA with hierarchical clustering was applied to max-normalized trajectories of the 1000 most abundant clonotypes. Separately sequenced CD4+ and CD8+ repertoires were used to assign the CD4 or CD8 phenotype of responding clones. Using fastp at Q25 and MiXCR, TCRdb reprocessed the public reads and kept productive beta chains. Rows are unified per CDR3 protein, each entry keeping the most common DNA and genes. TCRdb, not the original authors, processed these V and J calls. Recorded for this sample are 300,000 to 350,000 distinct CDR3 sequences; just under 20% of them occurred a single time. The ten largest clones capture roughly 21% of the sample.

This clonotype was obtained from a man younger than 30 who had mild COVID-19 (a few samples of this study predate the infection). The sample titles of this study are shuffled in the database, so cell type and time point are left out; the donor was told from shared clones. The sequencing sample was made of PBMCs or a T cell subset sorted from them (not recorded which). The chain is made from TRBV7-3 and TRBJ2-3; 11 bases in the middle match TRBD2. Read as DNA, the sequence is TGTGCCAGCAGTGATGCCGGGACTAGCGGCAATACGCAGTATTTT. This codes for CASSDAGTSGNTQYF.